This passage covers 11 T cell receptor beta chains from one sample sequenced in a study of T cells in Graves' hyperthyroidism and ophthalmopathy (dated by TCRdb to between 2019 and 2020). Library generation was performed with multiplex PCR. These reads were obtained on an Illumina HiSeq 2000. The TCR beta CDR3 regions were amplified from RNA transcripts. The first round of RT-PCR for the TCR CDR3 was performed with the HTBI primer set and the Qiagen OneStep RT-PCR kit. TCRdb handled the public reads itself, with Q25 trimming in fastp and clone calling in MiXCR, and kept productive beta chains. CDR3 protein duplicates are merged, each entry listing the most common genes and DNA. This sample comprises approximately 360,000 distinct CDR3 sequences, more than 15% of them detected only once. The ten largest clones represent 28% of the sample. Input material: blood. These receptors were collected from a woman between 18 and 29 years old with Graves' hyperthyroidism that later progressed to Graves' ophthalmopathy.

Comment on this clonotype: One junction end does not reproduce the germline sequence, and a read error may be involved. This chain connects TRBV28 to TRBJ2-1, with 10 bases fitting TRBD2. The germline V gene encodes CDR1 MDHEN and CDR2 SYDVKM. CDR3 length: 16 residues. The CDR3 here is CASTPYTSGNVNAQFF. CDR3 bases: TGTGCCAGCACCCCCTATACTAGCGGGAATGTCAATGCGCAGTTCTTC.

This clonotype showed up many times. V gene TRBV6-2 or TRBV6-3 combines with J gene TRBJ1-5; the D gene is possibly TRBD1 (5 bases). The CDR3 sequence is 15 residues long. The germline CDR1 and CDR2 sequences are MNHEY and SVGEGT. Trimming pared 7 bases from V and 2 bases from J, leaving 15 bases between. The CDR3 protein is CASTQGGSGNQPQHF. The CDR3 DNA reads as TGTGCCAGCACCCAGGGAGGTAGTGGCAATCAGCCCCAGCATTTT.

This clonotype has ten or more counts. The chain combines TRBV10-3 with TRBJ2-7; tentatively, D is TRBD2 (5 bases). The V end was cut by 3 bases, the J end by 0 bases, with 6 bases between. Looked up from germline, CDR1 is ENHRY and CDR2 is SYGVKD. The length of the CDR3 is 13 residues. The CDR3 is CAISEGSSYEQYF. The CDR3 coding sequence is TGTGCCATCAGTGAAGGGAGCTCCTACGAGCAGTACTTC.

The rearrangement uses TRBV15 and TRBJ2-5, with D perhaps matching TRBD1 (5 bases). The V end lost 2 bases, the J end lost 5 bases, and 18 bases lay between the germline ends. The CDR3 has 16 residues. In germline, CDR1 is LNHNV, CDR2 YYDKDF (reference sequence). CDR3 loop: CATSRRQSAGGETQYF. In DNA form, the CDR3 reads TGTGCCACCAGCAGACGACAGTCCGCTGGTGGGGAGACCCAGTACTTC.

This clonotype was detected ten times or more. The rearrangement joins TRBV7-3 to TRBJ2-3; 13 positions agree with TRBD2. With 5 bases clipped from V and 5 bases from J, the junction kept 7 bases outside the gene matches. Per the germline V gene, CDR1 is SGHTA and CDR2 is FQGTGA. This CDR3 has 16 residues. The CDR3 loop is CASSPRLAGGLDTQYF. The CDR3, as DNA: TGTGCCAGCAGCCCGCGACTAGCGGGAGGTTTAGATACGCAGTATTTT.

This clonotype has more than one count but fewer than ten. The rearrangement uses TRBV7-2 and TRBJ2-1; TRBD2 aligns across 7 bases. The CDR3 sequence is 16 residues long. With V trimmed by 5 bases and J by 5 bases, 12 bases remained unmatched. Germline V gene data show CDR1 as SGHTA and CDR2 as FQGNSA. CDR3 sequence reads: CASSPRGAGIDNEQFF. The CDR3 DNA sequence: TGTGCCAGCAGCCCCCGGGGAGCGGGGATAGACAATGAGCAGTTCTTC.

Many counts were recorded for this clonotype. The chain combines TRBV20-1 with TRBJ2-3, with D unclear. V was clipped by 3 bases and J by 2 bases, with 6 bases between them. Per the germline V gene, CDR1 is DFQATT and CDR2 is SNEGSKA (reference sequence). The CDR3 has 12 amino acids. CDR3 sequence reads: CSASRNTDTQYF. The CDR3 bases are TGCAGTGCTAGCAGAAACACAGATACGCAGTATTTT.

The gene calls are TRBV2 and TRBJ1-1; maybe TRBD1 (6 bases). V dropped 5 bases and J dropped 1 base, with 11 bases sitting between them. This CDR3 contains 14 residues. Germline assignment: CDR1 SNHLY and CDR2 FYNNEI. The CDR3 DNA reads TGTGCCAGCAGTCGAGGGGGAGGGAACACTGAAGCTTTCTTT. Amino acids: CASSRGGGNTEAFF.

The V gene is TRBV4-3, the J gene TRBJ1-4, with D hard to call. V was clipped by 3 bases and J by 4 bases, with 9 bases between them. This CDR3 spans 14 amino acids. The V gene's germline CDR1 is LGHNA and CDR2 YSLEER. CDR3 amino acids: CASSHTRFNEKLFF. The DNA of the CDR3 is TGCGCCAGCAGCCATACTCGGTTTAATGAAAAACTGTTTTTT.

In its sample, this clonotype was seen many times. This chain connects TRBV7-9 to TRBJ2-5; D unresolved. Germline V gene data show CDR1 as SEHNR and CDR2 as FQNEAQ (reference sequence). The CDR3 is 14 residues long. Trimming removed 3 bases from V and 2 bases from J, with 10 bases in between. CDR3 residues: CASSFRQTQETQYF. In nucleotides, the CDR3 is TGTGCCAGCAGCTTTCGGCAGACACAAGAGACCCAGTACTTC.

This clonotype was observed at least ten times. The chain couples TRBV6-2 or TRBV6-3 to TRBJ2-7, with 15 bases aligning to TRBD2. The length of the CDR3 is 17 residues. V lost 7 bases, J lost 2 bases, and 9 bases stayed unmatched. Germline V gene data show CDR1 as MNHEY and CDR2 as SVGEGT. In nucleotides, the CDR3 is TGTGCCAGCACTTGGACTAGCGGGAGGGCCAGGGCCTACGAGCAGTACTTC. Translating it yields CASTWTSGRARAYEQYF.